Listed below are T cell receptor beta chains from one sample, sequenced in a study of regulatory T cells in long-lasting Graves disease. One entry per CDR3 protein, called by TCRdb with MiXCR from the multiplex PCR reads. Among about 470,000 distinct CDR3 sequences listed, about a sixth were seen once. These sequences were also reported in another study, on T cells in Graves' hyperthyroidism and ophthalmopathy.

The material sequenced was peripheral blood mononuclear cells (PBMCs), taken at new diagnosis, from a patient treated with antithyroid drugs. The receptors shown here come from a man in his forties or fifties with Graves disease. Each CDR3 is given with its conserved first and last residue. The size entry is marked missing in some rows and otherwise reads once, few, many or a size class.

v_call	cdr3_length	j_call	clone_size	cdr3_aa
TRBV6-5	15	TRBJ2-5	many	CASSLDRGLWETQYF
TRBV6-2/TRBV6-3	17	TRBJ2-4	NA	CASSYSSAGAAKNIQYF
TRBV6-1	18	TRBJ2-2	many	CAGSGANRVKSNTGELFF
TRBV28	13	TRBJ2-7	many	CASSYGQPPEQYF
TRBV2	14	TRBJ2-7	many	CASSQDRDSYEQYF
TRBV6-5	14	TRBJ2-7	few	CASSYGKEPGEQYF
TRBV7-2	14	TRBJ1-5	NA	CASSLIQGGQPQHF
TRBV20-1	13	TRBJ1-6	many	CSARNRGDSPLHF
TRBV25-1	14	TRBJ1-5	NA	CASSDHRGIQPQHF
TRBV7-6	15	TRBJ2-2	NA	CASRGLAGRTGELFF
TRBV20-1	15	TRBJ1-2	few	CSALLAPSLNYGYTF
TRBV30	13	TRBJ1-2	many	CAWSVRNVYGYTF
TRBV2	11	TRBJ2-1	many	CASHDYNEQFF
TRBV20-1	17	TRBJ1-1	NA	CSARVLRAGILNTEAFF
TRBV6-1	12	TRBJ1-4	few	CASSRVYEKLFF
TRBV6-1	15	TRBJ2-1	NA	CASTQGLADYNEQFF
TRBV29-1	13	TRBJ2-7	NA	CSAGTGAPYEQYF
TRBV7-9	15	TRBJ2-7	many	CASSLTGESSYEQYF
TRBV7-2	13	TRBJ2-5	many	CASSLAVEETQYF
TRBV7-9	15	TRBJ2-1	many	CASSLGVGFLNEQFF
TRBV20-1	15	TRBJ2-1	many	CSARVIGTSGLEQFF
TRBV5-1	15	TRBJ2-1	NA	CASSLGAGIMHEQFF
TRBV6-1	15	TRBJ1-5	many	CATKTGDYSNQPQHF
TRBV28	17	TRBJ2-3	NA	CASMKGPGLFSTDTQYF
TRBV5-6	15	TRBJ2-7	many	CASSARREGHYEQYF
TRBV24-1	16	TRBJ1-5	NA	CATSDPAGGGNQPQHF
TRBV6-1	16	TRBJ2-3	many	CASRTSGSTSTDTQYF
TRBV11-3	17	TRBJ2-5	many	CASSLEKWGQNQETQYF
TRBV29-1	11	TRBJ1-2	NA	CSVEEREGYTF